This T cell receptor beta chain derives from a study of post-analysis software for immune sequencing data. The TCR beta cDNA libraries carried unique molecular identifiers. The authors obtained 400,000 to 600,000 cDNA molecules from approximately 1 to 10 million T cells. TCRdb recomputed calls from the PCR reads with MiXCR, one row per CDR3 protein. The sample yields hundreds of thousands of distinct CDR3 sequences, approximately 60% seen once. Findings of the study overall: Included in a set of a few TRBV segments more frequent in patients than controls were TRBV5-6, TRBV5-1 and TRBV20-1.

The CDR3 has 15 residues. Per the germline V gene, CDR1 is SGHDN and CDR2 is FVKESK. On this clonotype: Antigen: not known. At one boundary the junction diverges from the germline segment, which might be a read error.

The sequencing input was blood. The receptor was isolated from a girl aged 2-10 years with multiple sclerosis. The V and J genes are TRBV14 and TRBJ2-5, with D maybe TRBD2 (6 bases). The DNA for the CDR3 is TGTGCCAGCAGCCATCGCGGTCCGGAGGGAGAGGCCCAGTACTTC. Protein product: CASSHRGPEGEAQYF.